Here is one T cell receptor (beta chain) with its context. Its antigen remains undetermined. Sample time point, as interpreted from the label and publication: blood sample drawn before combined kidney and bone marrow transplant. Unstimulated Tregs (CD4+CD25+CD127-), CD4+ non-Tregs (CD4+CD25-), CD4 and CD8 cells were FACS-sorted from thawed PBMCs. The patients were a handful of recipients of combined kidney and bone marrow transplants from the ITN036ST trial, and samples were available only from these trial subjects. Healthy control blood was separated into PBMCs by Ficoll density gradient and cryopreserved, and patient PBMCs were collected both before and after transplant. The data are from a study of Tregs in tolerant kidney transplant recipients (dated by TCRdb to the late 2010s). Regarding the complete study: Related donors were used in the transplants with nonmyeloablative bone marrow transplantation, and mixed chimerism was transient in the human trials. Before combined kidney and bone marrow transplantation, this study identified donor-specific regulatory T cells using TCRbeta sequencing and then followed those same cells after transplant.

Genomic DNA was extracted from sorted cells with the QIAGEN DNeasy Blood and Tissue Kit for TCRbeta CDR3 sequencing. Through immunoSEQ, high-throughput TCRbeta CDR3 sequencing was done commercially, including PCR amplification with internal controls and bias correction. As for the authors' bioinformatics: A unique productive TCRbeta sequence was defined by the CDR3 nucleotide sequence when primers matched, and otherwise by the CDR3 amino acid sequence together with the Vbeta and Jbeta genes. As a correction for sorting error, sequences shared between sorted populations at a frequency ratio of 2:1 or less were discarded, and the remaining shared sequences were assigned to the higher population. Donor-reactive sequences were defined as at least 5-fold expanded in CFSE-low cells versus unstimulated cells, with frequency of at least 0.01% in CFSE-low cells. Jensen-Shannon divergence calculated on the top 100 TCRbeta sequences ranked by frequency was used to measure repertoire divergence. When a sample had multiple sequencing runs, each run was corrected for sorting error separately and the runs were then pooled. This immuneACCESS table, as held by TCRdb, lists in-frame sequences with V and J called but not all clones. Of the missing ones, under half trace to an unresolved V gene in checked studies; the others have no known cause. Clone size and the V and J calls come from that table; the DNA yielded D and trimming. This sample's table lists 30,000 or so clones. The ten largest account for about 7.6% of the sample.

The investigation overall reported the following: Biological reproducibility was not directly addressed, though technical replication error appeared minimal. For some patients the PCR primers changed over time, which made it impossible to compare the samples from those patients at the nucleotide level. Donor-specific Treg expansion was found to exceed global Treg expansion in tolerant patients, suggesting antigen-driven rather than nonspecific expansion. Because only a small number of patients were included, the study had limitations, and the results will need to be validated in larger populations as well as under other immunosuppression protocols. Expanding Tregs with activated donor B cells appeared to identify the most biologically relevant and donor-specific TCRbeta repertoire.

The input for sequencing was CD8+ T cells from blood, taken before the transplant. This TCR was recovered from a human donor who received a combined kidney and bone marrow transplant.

CDR3 DNA, as far as it was read: TGTGCCAGCAGCCTAGAGGGGGTTGACAGCTCCTACGAG. Its amino acids are CASSLEGVDSSYE. Given in full, the CDR3 is CASSLEGVDSSYEQYF. The V and J genes are TRBV7-6 and TRBJ2-7; TRBD1 might be the D gene, on 6 matching bases. With the read ending 3 residues before the CDR3 end, the germline J gene is used to fill in that end. From a lookup of the germline V gene, CDR1 and CDR2 are SGHVS and FNYEAQ. The CDR3 measures 16 amino acids from cysteine to phenylalanine. The DNA has 39 bases, all within the CDR3, and is read from base 1. The trim is 5 bases for V and 0 bases for J, with a gap of 17 bases between the germline ends.